This TCR beta chain is from a study of T cell responses to AZD1222 COVID-19 vaccine. Germline assignment: CDR1 MNHEY and CDR2 SVGEGT. With 5 bases clipped from V and 4 bases from J, the junction kept 6 bases outside the gene matches. This CDR3 spans 15 amino acids. Remarks on this clone: What it binds is unknown.

The data were produced by immunoSEQ multiplex PCR, yet TCRdb's version contains in-frame clones alone and is incomplete. This repertoire shows under 150,000 clones, 93% found once; its top ten account for about 5%. Study conclusions and caveats: Only a handful of AZD1222 recipients were seropositive at baseline. When two AZD1222 doses had been given, Spike-specific TCR breadth and depth rose.

This sequence was found in an adult in good health. Sequencing used peripheral blood, obtained on day 0 of AZD1222 vaccination. V gene TRBV6-2 or TRBV6-3 combines with J gene TRBJ2-1; 9 bases are shared with TRBD2. This chain's CDR3 is CASSPGLAKYNEQFF. The CDR3 DNA is TGTGCCAGCAGTCCGGGACTAGCCAAATACAATGAGCAGTTCTTC.